Below, 18 T cell receptor beta chains from the same sample are listed, as sequenced in a study of cytomegalovirus exposure and HLA in healthy donors. The PCR was carried out with 60 Vbeta primers and 13 Jbeta primers. TCRdb keeps only in-frame clones here, not all; method: immunoSEQ multiplex PCR. The sample lists some 120,000 clones, roughly 74% seen once, with more than 0.7% in the top ten. The sample was PBMCs. All receptors derive from a young woman in good health and CMV-seronegative.

This rearrangement joins TRBV6-6 to TRBJ1-1, with 7 bases matching TRBD1. V lost 7 bases and J lost 0; bases outside the gene matches: 8. The CDR3 has 15 residues. Germline CDR1 MNHNY, CDR2 SVGAGI (reference sequence). As DNA, the CDR3 is TGTGCCAGCATCCGGACAGGACGAATGAACACTGAAGCTTTCTTT. Protein product: CASIRTGRMNTEAFF.

The genes are TRBV5-8 and TRBJ2-5; D is ambiguous. CDR3 length: 13 amino acids. Trimming removed 2 bases at V and 1 base at J, with 6 bases between. The germline gives CDR1 SGHTS, CDR2 YDEGEE. The CDR3 nucleotides read TGTGCCAGCAGCTTCGGAGTCCAAGAGACCCAGTACTTC. It codes for CASSFGVQETQYF.

This clone turned up a few times. The V and J genes are TRBV5-1 and TRBJ1-1; a possible D gene is TRBD1 (5 bases). Germline V lookup: CDR1 SGHRS, CDR2 YFSETQ. The CDR3 is made up of 15 amino acids. Trimming shortened V by 0 bases and J by 2 bases, and 11 bases separated the two germline ends. The CDR3 reads CASSLVGGVNTEAFF. CDR3 bases: TGCGCCAGCAGCTTGGTGGGGGGGGTCAACACTGAAGCTTTCTTT.

This clone was seen a handful of times. The rearrangement uses TRBV6-5 and TRBJ1-1; 8 bases line up with TRBD1. The V gene end was trimmed by 4 bases and the J gene end by 6 bases; junction bases not matched to a gene: 7. The germline V gene encodes CDR1 MNHEY and CDR2 SVGAGI. CDR3 length: 14 amino acids. The CDR3 protein is CASSFRQGSAEAFF. CDR3 bases: TGTGCCAGCAGTTTCAGACAGGGGTCGGCTGAAGCTTTCTTT.

The chain links TRBV6-5 to TRBJ2-7, with 7 bases that match TRBD1. The V gene's germline CDR1 is MNHEY and CDR2 SVGAGI. The CDR3 runs to 12 residues. V trimming: 6 bases; J trimming: 6 bases; junction bases outside the gene matches: 5. CDR3 sequence reads: CASSYRGREQYF. CDR3 sequence (DNA): TGTGCCAGCAGCTACAGGGGCCGCGAGCAGTACTTC.

This clone was recorded only once. The gene calls are TRBV7-2 and TRBJ2-7; a weak D match, TRBD1 (5 bases). Germline V gene lookup returns CDR1 SGHTA and CDR2 FQGNSA. The CDR3 contains 13 residues. V shed 1 base and J shed 3 bases, with 7 bases lying between them. The DNA of the CDR3 is TGTGCCAGCAGCTTAGGGGGCGGCTACGAGCAGTACTTC. It specifies CASSLGGGYEQYF.

The J gene is TRBJ1-2, the V gene TRBV27; 9 bases match TRBD1. Germline CDR1 and CDR2: MNHEY and SMNVEV (reference sequence). V dropped 6 bases and J dropped 1; count of bases not matched to a gene: 0. The CDR3 extends over 13 amino acids. CDR3 loop: CASRGQGNYGYTF. CDR3 DNA sequence: TGTGCCAGCAGGGGACAGGGTAACTATGGCTACACCTTC.

This chain joins TRBV5-1 and TRBJ1-4; 9 bases map to TRBD1. Unmatched junction bases numbered 6, after V lost 7 bases and J lost 5 bases. This CDR3 has 14 amino acids. Germline values: CDR1 SGHRS, CDR2 YFSETQ. CDR3 residues: CASGPGQGNEKLFF. The DNA of the CDR3 is TGCGCCAGCGGCCCGGGACAGGGAAATGAAAAACTGTTTTTT.

This clone was detected once. The chain combines TRBV19 with TRBJ1-2; D unclear. V lost 7 bases and J lost 4, with 16 bases in between. The germline V gene encodes CDR1 LNHDA and CDR2 SQIVND (reference sequence). This CDR3 comprises 14 residues. The CDR3 nucleotides read TGTGCCAGTAACCGCGGGTCCGCAGGCTATGGCTACACCTTC. It encodes CASNRGSAGYGYTF.

The CDR3 loop reads CASSQDVDTRAGNTIYF. CDR3 coding DNA: TGCGCCAGCAGCCAAGATGTAGATACACGGGCTGGAAACACCATATATTTT. The chain joins TRBV4-3 to TRBJ1-3; the D is unclear. CDR3 length: 17 amino acids. Germline loops: CDR1 LGHNA, CDR2 YSLEER. V shed 0 bases and J shed 2 bases, with 14 bases lying between them.

In DNA form, the CDR3 reads TGTGCCAGCAGTGAAGCCGGGGGGGGTAGGGCCCAGTACTTC. This codes for CASSEAGGGRAQYF. The chain employs TRBV6-1 and TRBJ2-5; TRBD2 matches 8 bases. Looked up from germline, CDR1 is MNHNS and CDR2 is SASEGT. V trimming: 0 bases; J trimming: 9 bases; junction bases outside the gene matches: 6. The CDR3 length is 14 residues.

This sequence joins TRBV5-1 and TRBJ2-6, with TRBD1 as a possible D gene (5 bases). The CDR3 totals 18 residues. In germline, CDR1 is SGHRS, CDR2 YFSETQ. The V end was cut by 1 base, the J end by 0 bases, with 14 bases between. The CDR3 DNA sequence: TGCGCCAGCAGCTTGAATGACAGAGTGTTCTCTGGGGCCAACGTCCTGACTTTC. Its protein product is CASSLNDRVFSGANVLTF. Variable domain in full (rest from reference TRBV5-1 and TRBJ2-6): KAGVTQTPRYLIKTRGQQVTLSCSPISGHRSVSWYQQTPGQGLQFLFEYFSETQRNKGNFPGRFSGRQFSNSRSEMNVSTLELGDSALYLCASSLNDRVFSGANVLTFGAGSRLTVL.

The V call is TRBV6-8, the J call TRBJ2-5; D is unresolved. Per the germline V gene, CDR1 is MNHGY and CDR2 is SAAAGT. This CDR3 is built from 13 residues. Trimming shortened V by 2 bases and J by 13 bases, and 17 bases separated the two germline ends. The CDR3 region is CASSYPGPRRPYF. In nucleotides, the CDR3 is TGTGCCAGCAGTTACCCTGGGCCCCGACGGCCGTACTTC.

This clone was found once. J is TRBJ2-7 and V is TRBV6-5, with a tentative D call TRBD1 (5 bases). V was clipped by 6 bases and J by 2 bases, with 14 bases between them. Germline V gene lookup returns CDR1 MNHEY and CDR2 SVGAGI. The CDR3 sequence is 14 residues long. This CDR3 is CASSKTDITYEQYF. Here the CDR3 DNA reads TGTGCCAGCAGCAAAACGGACATAACCTACGAGCAGTACTTC.

The rearrangement links TRBV7-8 to TRBJ2-1, with 13 bases lining up with TRBD2. The V gene's germline CDR1 is SGHVS and CDR2 FQNEAQ. Germline trimming cut 5 bases from V and 10 bases from J; bases unmatched to any gene: 8. This CDR3 has 15 amino acids. DNA of the CDR3: TGTGCCAGCAGCAAACTAGCGGGAGGGCTTTTGGAGCAGTTCTTC. It is translated as CASSKLAGGLLEQFF.

The genes are TRBV9 and TRBJ1-1, with no clear D. CDR3 length: 14 residues. V dropped 2 bases and J dropped 3 bases, with 11 bases sitting between them. In germline, CDR1 is SGDLS, CDR2 YYNGEE. The CDR3 DNA is TGTGCCAGCAGCGTGGGAGGGAGGGACACTGAAGCTTTCTTT. This encodes CASSVGGRDTEAFF.

The chain uses TRBV27 and TRBJ1-5; D gene unclear. Trimming stripped 4 bases from V and 11 bases from J, with 15 bases between. There are 13 residues in the CDR3. CDR1 MNHEY and CDR2 SMNVEV come from the germline V gene (reference sequence). CDR3 sequence: CASSSRSGMAQHF. The CDR3 DNA reads as TGTGCCAGCAGTTCCAGGTCGGGGATGGCCCAGCATTTT.

The chain carries TRBV4-2 and TRBJ1-4, with D possibly TRBD1 on 5 matching bases. V lost 4 bases and J lost 4, with 13 bases in between. CDR1 is LGHNA and CDR2 is YNFKEQ in the germline V gene. The CDR3 is 15 amino acids. The CDR3 sequence is CASSRDSSDNEKLFF. For the CDR3, the DNA is TGTGCCAGCAGCCGCGACAGTTCTGATAATGAAAAACTGTTTTTT.